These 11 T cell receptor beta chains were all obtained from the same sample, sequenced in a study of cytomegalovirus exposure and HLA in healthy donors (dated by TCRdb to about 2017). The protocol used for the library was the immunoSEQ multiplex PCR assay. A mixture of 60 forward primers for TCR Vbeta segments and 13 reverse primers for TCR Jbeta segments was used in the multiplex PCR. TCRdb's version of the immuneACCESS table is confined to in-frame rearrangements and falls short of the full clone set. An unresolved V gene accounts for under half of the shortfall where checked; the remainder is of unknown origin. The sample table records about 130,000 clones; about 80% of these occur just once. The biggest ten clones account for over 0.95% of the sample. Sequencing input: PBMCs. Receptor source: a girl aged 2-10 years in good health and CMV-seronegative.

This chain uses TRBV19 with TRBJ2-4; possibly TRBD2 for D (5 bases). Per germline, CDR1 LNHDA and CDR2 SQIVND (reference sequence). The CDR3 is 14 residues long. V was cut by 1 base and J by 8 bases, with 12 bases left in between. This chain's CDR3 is CASSIGEAGDIQYF. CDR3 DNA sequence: TGTGCCAGTAGTATAGGTGAGGCCGGGGACATTCAGTACTTC.

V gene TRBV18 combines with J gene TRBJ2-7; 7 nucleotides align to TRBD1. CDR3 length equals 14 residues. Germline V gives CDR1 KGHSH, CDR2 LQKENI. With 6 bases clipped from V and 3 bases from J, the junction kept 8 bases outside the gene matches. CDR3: CASSLKRDSYEQYF. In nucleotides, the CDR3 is TGTGCCAGCTCCCTTAAGAGGGACAGCTACGAGCAGTACTTC.

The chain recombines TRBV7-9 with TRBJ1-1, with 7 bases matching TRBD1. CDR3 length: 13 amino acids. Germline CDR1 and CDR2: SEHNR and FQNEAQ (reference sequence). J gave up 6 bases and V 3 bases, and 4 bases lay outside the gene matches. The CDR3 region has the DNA TGTGCCAGCAGCTTCACAGGGGAGGCTGAAGCTTTCTTT. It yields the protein CASSFTGEAEAFF.

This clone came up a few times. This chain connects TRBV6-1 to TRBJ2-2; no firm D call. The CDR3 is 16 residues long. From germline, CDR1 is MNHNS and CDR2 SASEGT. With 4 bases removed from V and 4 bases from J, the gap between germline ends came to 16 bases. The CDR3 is CASSGLGAVSTGELFF. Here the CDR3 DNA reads TGTGCCAGCAGTGGTCTAGGAGCTGTGAGCACCGGGGAGCTGTTTTTT.

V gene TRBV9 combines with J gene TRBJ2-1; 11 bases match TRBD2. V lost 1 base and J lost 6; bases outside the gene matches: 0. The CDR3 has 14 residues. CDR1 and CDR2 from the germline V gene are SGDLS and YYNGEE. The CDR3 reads CASSVLAGGNEQFF. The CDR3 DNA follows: TGTGCCAGCAGCGTACTAGCGGGGGGCAATGAGCAGTTCTTC.

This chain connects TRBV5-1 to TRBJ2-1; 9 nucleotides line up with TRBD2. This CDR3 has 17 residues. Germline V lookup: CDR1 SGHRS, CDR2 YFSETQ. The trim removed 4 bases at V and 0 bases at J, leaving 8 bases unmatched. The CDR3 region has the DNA TGCGCCAGCAGCGCGGGACTAGCCGTTAGCTCCTACAATGAGCAGTTCTTC. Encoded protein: CASSAGLAVSSYNEQFF.

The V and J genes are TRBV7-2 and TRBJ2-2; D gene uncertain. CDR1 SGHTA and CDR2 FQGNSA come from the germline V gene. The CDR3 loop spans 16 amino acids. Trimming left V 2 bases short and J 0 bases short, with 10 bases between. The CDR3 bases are TGTGCCAGCAGCTTAAGAGGTCTGGCGAACACCGGGGAGCTGTTTTTT. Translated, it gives CASSLRGLANTGELFF.

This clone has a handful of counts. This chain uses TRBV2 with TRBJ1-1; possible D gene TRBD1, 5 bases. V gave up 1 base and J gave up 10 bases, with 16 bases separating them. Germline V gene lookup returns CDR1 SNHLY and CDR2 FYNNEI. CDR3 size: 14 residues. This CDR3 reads CASSEGTFRGGAFF. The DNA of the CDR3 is TGTGCCAGCAGTGAAGGAACTTTCCGGGGGGGAGCTTTCTTT.

In nucleotides, the CDR3 is TGCGCCAGCAGCCAAGTTCTCGACAGGAACACTGAAGCTTTCTTT. Translated, it gives CASSQVLDRNTEAFF. V usage is TRBV4-3 and J usage is TRBJ1-1; a possible D gene is TRBD1 (5 bases). The CDR3 consists of 15 residues. V lost 1 base and J lost 1, with 10 bases in between. Germline lookup yields CDR1 LGHNA and CDR2 YSLEER.

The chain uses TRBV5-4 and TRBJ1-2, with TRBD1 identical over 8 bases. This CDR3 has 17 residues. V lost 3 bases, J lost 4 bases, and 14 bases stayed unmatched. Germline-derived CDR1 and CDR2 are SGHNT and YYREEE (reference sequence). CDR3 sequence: CASSYNPGTGGFYGYTF. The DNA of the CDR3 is TGTGCCAGCAGCTATAATCCCGGGACAGGAGGATTCTATGGCTACACCTTC.

The DNA for the CDR3 is TGTGCCAGCAGCCCCCCACAGGGCCTGTTCTCTGGGGCCAACGTCCTGACTTTC. Its translation is CASSPPQGLFSGANVLTF. The chain carries TRBV9 and TRBJ2-6; the D gene is possibly TRBD1 (6 bases). V was trimmed by 4 bases and J by 0 bases, leaving 17 bases between them. This CDR3 has 18 amino acids. The germline V gene encodes CDR1 SGDLS and CDR2 YYNGEE.